One and the same sample provided the 21 T cell receptor beta chains below, sequenced in a study of T-cell reconstitution after alpha-beta-depleted transplantation in children. It was with unique molecular identifiers that the TCRbeta library was prepared. Each CDR3 protein gets one entry after TCRdb re-called the PCR reads with MiXCR. The data contain 180,000 or so distinct CDR3 sequences, roughly 6% of them singletons. This specimen was PBMCs, taken before TCRalphabeta/CD19-depleted stem cell transplant. The receptor set was obtained from a girl in the first two years of life with combined immunodeficiency, due to receive a stem cell transplant.

This clonotype was detected many times. This rearrangement joins TRBV9 to TRBJ2-5, with D unresolved. Trimming took 0 bases from V and 1 from J, leaving 10 bases between them. From germline, CDR1 is SGDLS and CDR2 YYNGEE. The CDR3 consists of 15 residues. The CDR3 sequence: CASSVGVGPQETQYF. The DNA for the CDR3 is TGTGCCAGCAGCGTAGGCGTAGGGCCCCAAGAGACCCAGTACTTC.

This clonotype was detected a few times. This chain connects TRBV7-9 to TRBJ2-7; D call uncertain. V was cut by 1 base and J by 4 bases, with 8 bases left in between. The CDR3 contains 13 residues. Germline-derived CDR1 and CDR2 are SEHNR and FQNEAQ (reference sequence). CDR3 loop: CASSLVGWYEQYF. The CDR3 DNA reads as TGTGCCAGCAGCTTAGTGGGATGGTACGAGCAGTACTTC.

This clonotype was recorded at least ten times. CDR3 amino acids: CSVLSGGSYEQYF. The CDR3 coding sequence is TGCAGCGTCCTGAGCGGAGGGAGCTACGAGCAGTACTTC. The rearrangement joins TRBV29-1 to TRBJ2-7; possible D gene TRBD2, 6 bases. Looked up from germline, CDR1 is SQVTM and CDR2 is ANQGSEA. The length of the CDR3 is 13 residues. Trimming stripped 6 bases from V and 3 bases from J, with 15 bases between.

This clonotype showed up many times. The genes are TRBV27 and TRBJ2-7, with TRBD2 as a possible D gene (5 bases). Germline V lookup: CDR1 MNHEY, CDR2 SMNVEV (reference sequence). V lost 5 bases and J lost 4, with 15 bases in between. This CDR3 spans 14 amino acids. This chain's CDR3 is CASSVSGLLYEQYF. The DNA for the CDR3 is TGTGCCAGCAGTGTGTCCGGACTTCTTTACGAGCAGTACTTC.

Comment on this clonotype: Since a much larger clone is just one base distant, this may be a read error. This chain links TRBV29-1 with TRBJ2-2; TRBD1 agrees at 8 bases. From germline, CDR1 is SQVTM and CDR2 ANQGSEA. V lost 4 bases to trimming and J lost 6 bases; unmatched junction nucleotides: 4. The CDR3 extends over 13 amino acids. The CDR3 DNA is TGCAGCGTTGTGGTACAGGGGGCCGGGGAGCTGTTTTTT. It encodes CSVVVQGAGELFF.

This clonotype was detected ten times or more. The CDR3 reads CASSSKLGLNTQYF. The CDR3 DNA follows: TGTGCCAGCAGTTCAAAGTTGGGACTAAATACGCAGTATTTT. J is TRBJ2-3 and V is TRBV28; 7 bases agree with TRBD2. Per the germline V gene, CDR1 is MDHEN and CDR2 is SYDVKM. The CDR3 loop spans 14 amino acids. After removal of 4 bases from V and 7 bases from J, the junction contained 8 bases not matched to a gene.

This clonotype was counted between two and nine times. In DNA, the CDR3 is TGTGCCAGCTCACCCCAGGGTTTAGGGCCTATGAACACTGAAGCTTTCTTT. Its translation is CASSPQGLGPMNTEAFF. This rearrangement joins TRBV18 to TRBJ1-1, with a possible D match to TRBD1 (5 bases). The germline CDR1 and CDR2 sequences are KGHSH and LQKENI. The CDR3 contains 17 residues. The V and J ends lost 3 bases and 0 bases respectively, with 17 bases between them.

The gene calls are TRBV4-3 and TRBJ2-1; perhaps TRBD2 as D (5 bases). Trimming cost V 4 bases and J 4 bases, with 14 bases left between them. Germline V gene sequence: CDR1 LGHNA, CDR2 YSLEER. The CDR3 extends over 15 amino acids. In nucleotides, the CDR3 is TGCGCCAGCAGCCCCGGACTGTACTCGTACAATGAGCAGTTCTTC. Translated, it gives CASSPGLYSYNEQFF.

With regard to this clonotype: This may arise from a read error, as a much more abundant clone is one base away. The chain has TRBV7-9 and TRBJ2-7; 8 positions match TRBD1. The V gene's germline CDR1 is SEHNR and CDR2 FQNEAQ (reference sequence). The CDR3 spans 17 residues. CDR3 in DNA: TGTGCCAGCAGCTTTCCCAACGCTGAGGGACAGGACTACGATCAGTACTTC. It codes for CASSFPNAEGQDYDQYF.

This clonotype was recorded many times. The chain combines TRBV12-3 or TRBV12-4 with TRBJ2-5; possible D gene TRBD2, 6 bases. CDR3 size: 14 residues. Trimming removed 1 base from V and 2 bases from J, with 8 bases in between. The CDR3 is CASSLGTTQETQYF. CDR3 DNA sequence: TGTGCCAGCAGTTTAGGGACTACTCAAGAGACCCAGTACTTC.

In its sample, this clonotype was seen a few times. J is TRBJ2-7 and V is TRBV5-5, with 9 bases identical to TRBD1. The CDR3 runs to 14 residues. Germline V CDR1 and CDR2: SGHKS, YYEKEE (reference sequence). J was trimmed by 6 bases and V by 3 bases; bases with no gene match: 7. The CDR3 sequence: CASSSGTGLREQYF. In DNA form, the CDR3 reads TGTGCCAGCAGCTCCGGGACAGGGCTCCGCGAGCAGTACTTC.

This clonotype was seen a handful of times. The chain joins TRBV9 to TRBJ2-2, with D possibly being TRBD2 (6 bases). The CDR3 has 14 amino acids. The germline gives CDR1 SGDLS, CDR2 YYNGEE. Trimming left V 3 bases short and J 4 bases short, with 10 bases between. The CDR3 region is CASSEGLLTGELFF. Here the CDR3 DNA reads TGTGCCAGCAGCGAGGGACTCCTCACCGGGGAGCTGTTTTTT. Using reference TRBV9 and TRBJ2-2 for the parts outside the CDR3, the full variable domain is DSGVTQTPKHLITATGQRVTLRCSPRSGDLSVYWYQQSLDQGLQFLIQYYNGEERAKGNILERFSAQQFPDLHSELNLSSLELGDSALYFCASSEGLLTGELFFGEGSRLTVL.

This clonotype was detected ten times or more. The chain carries TRBV10-3 and TRBJ2-5; maybe TRBD1 (6 bases). V lost 6 bases to trimming and J lost 0 bases, with 8 bases between them. The germline V gene encodes CDR1 ENHRY and CDR2 SYGVKD. There are 13 residues in the CDR3. CDR3 sequence: CAISRGYQETQYF. In DNA form, the CDR3 reads TGTGCCATCAGCAGGGGTTACCAAGAGACCCAGTACTTC.

Many counts were recorded for this clonotype. The chain's CDR3 is CASSKTGCTSGKLYEQYF. In DNA, the CDR3 is TGTGCCAGCAGCAAAACAGGGTGTACTAGCGGGAAGTTGTACGAGCAGTACTTC. The chain uses TRBV21-1 and TRBJ2-7; whether TRBD2, the table's D call, matches the DNA was not checked. TRBV21-1 is recorded as a pseudogene. This CDR3 is 18 amino acids long.

This clonotype occurred many times. V usage is TRBV12-5 and J usage is TRBJ2-3; D unresolved. This CDR3 region has 14 residues. V gave up 0 bases and J gave up 5 bases, with 9 bases separating them. Germline values: CDR1 LGHNT, CDR2 FRNRAP. The CDR3 DNA reads TGTGCTAGTGGTTTGGTGCCTCCCGGAGATACGCAGTATTTT. The encoded protein is CASGLVPPGDTQYF.

This clonotype occurred many times. The rearrangement joins TRBV5-5 to TRBJ2-7; D not resolved. Germline-derived CDR1 and CDR2 are SGHKS and YYEKEE (reference sequence). Trimming removed 2 bases from V and 6 bases from J, with 6 bases in between. The CDR3 is 11 amino acids. CDR3 residues: CASSLMGEQYF. The DNA for the CDR3 is TGTGCCAGCAGCTTAATGGGCGAGCAGTACTTC.

In its sample, this clonotype was seen many times. The chain employs TRBV7-9 and TRBJ2-3; 7 nucleotides agree with TRBD1. The V and J ends lost 5 bases and 2 bases, in that order; junction bases with no gene match: 7. The CDR3 extends over 15 amino acids. Germline V lookup: CDR1 SEHNR, CDR2 FQNEAQ (reference sequence). CDR3 bases: TGTGCCAGCAGCCCGACAGGGCTTTCCACAGATACGCAGTATTTT. Translating gives CASSPTGLSTDTQYF.

At least ten counts were recorded for this clonotype. The chain links TRBV29-1 to TRBJ2-5; TRBD1 or TRBD2 may be the D gene (5 bases each). V shed 2 bases and J shed 7 bases, with 11 bases lying between them. The germline V gene encodes CDR1 SQVTM and CDR2 ANQGSEA. The CDR3 totals 12 residues. CDR3 in DNA: TGCAGCGTTGAAACCTATGGGGGGACCCAGTACTTC. Its translation: CSVETYGGTQYF.

This clonotype has ten or more counts. J is TRBJ2-1 and V is TRBV25-1; no firm D call. CDR3 length: 15 residues. The V gene lost 1 base and the J gene lost 8 bases, with 15 bases spanning the gap. Germline values: CDR1 MGHDK, CDR2 SYGVNS. In nucleotides, the CDR3 is TGTGCCAGCAGTGAATGGTCCGTGTGGGTAGATGAGCAGTTCTTC. Protein product: CASSEWSVWVDEQFF.

This chain uses TRBV7-6 with TRBJ1-1, with D possibly TRBD1 on 5 matching bases. The germline CDR1 and CDR2 sequences are SGHVS and FNYEAQ. The CDR3 runs 15 residues. V was pared by 5 bases and J by 1 base, with 14 bases between. In DNA form, the CDR3 reads TGTGCCAGCAGCCCAAACGGGGGGGAGAACACTGAAGCTTTCTTT. Residues: CASSPNGGENTEAFF. Filled out from reference TRBV7-6 and TRBJ1-1, the complete variable domain reads GAGVSQSPRYKVTKRGQDVALRCDPISGHVSLYWYRQALGQGPEFLTYFNYEAQQDKSGLPNDRFSAERPEGSISTLTIQRTEQRDSAMYRCASSPNGGENTEAFFGQGTRLTVV.

This clonotype was seen many times. V gene TRBV7-9 combines with J gene TRBJ2-7; unclear D gene. V gave up 6 bases and J gave up 7 bases, with 25 bases separating them. The CDR3 extends over 16 amino acids. Germline CDR1 SEHNR, CDR2 FQNEAQ (reference sequence). The CDR3 loop reads CASSSPVGLDLWEQYF. The DNA of the CDR3 is TGTGCCAGCAGTTCCCCCGTGGGTCTAGATTTATGGGAGCAGTACTTC.